Following are 25 T cell receptor beta chains from one sample sequenced in a study of blood T cells in healthy people across ages. Together with a sample-barcoded 5' primer, a J-beta primer mix was included in a second PCR lasting about 7 to 11 cycles. MiXCR was run by TCRdb on the 5' RACE reads, yielding one entry per CDR3 protein. The sample yields 700,000 or so distinct CDR3 sequences, 22% seen once. Sequences were obtained from blood. These receptors originate from a man between 65 and 79 years old in good health.

This clonotype was observed a handful of times. The chain recombines TRBV7-9 with TRBJ2-1; D remains unclear. Trimming shortened V by 2 bases and J by 4 bases, and 6 bases separated the two germline ends. CDR3 size: 13 residues. CDR1 SEHNR and CDR2 FQNEAQ come from the germline V gene (reference sequence). The CDR3 spells CASSLPRYNEQFF. In DNA, the CDR3 is TGTGCCAGCAGCTTACCCCGGTACAATGAGCAGTTCTTC.

This clonotype was detected many times. The chain couples TRBV4-1 to TRBJ2-3; TRBD1 matches at 7 bases. Losses at the gene ends were 0 bases for V and 2 bases for J; bases not matched to a gene: 2. CDR1 is MGHRA, CDR2 YSYEKL, per germline. The CDR3 length is 15 residues. The CDR3 is CASSQDQGDTDTQYF. CDR3 sequence (DNA): TGCGCCAGCAGCCAAGATCAGGGGGACACAGATACGCAGTATTTT.

This clonotype was observed a few times. The V call is TRBV10-3, the J call TRBJ2-3, with TRBD2 identical over 12 bases. CDR1 ENHRY and CDR2 SYGVKD come from the germline V gene. This CDR3 spans 18 amino acids. Unmatched junction bases numbered 10, after V lost 6 bases and J lost 0 bases. CDR3 nucleotides: TGTGCCATCAGGGGCGGACTAGCGGGATCCAGAAGCACAGATACGCAGTATTTT. It codes for CAIRGGLAGSRSTDTQYF.

This clonotype has only a few counts. The chain uses TRBV4-3 and TRBJ1-3; D perhaps matches TRBD1 (6 bases). The germline V gene has CDR1 LGHNA and CDR2 YSLEER. CDR3 length: 15 amino acids. Trimming removed 0 bases at V and 4 bases at J, with 10 bases between. The CDR3 loop is CASSQEGGTGNTIYF. The CDR3 region has the DNA TGCGCCAGCAGCCAAGAAGGGGGTACGGGAAACACCATATATTTT.

Notes on this clonotype: A much larger clone sits a single nucleotide away, making a read error possible. A read error is likely, as this CDR3 ends without the conserved phenylalanine or tryptophan. The V gene is TRBV29-1, the J gene TRBJ2-2, with TRBD2 as a possible D gene (6 bases). The CDR3 length is 12 residues. The V gene's germline CDR1 is SQVTM and CDR2 ANQGSEA. The V end was cut by 4 bases, the J end by 5 bases, with 8 bases between. As DNA, the CDR3 is TGCAGCGTTGGAGGAGGGACCGGGGAGCTGTTTTTA. This codes for CSVGGGTGELFL.

The genes are TRBV29-1 and TRBJ2-3; the D gene is possibly TRBD2 (6 bases). The CDR3 is made up of 14 amino acids. V lost 3 bases to trimming and J lost 6 bases, with 16 bases between them. The V gene's germline CDR1 is SQVTM and CDR2 ANQGSEA. The CDR3 loop reads CSVDGGKRVDTQYF. The CDR3 DNA sequence: TGCAGCGTTGACGGAGGGAAACGGGTGGATACGCAGTATTTT.

The CDR3, as DNA: TGTGCCAGTTCGTACGGAAGGGACCTTAGATACGAGCAGTACTTC. This sequence encodes CASSYGRDLRYEQYF. J is TRBJ2-7 and V is TRBV19; D may be TRBD1 or TRBD2 (5 bases each). The V end was cut by 8 bases, the J end by 4 bases, with 21 bases between. Germline CDR1 and CDR2: LNHDA and SQIVND (reference sequence). There are 15 residues in the CDR3.

This clonotype came up a few times. The J gene is TRBJ1-1, the V gene TRBV20-1; TRBD1 matches at 8 bases. J was trimmed by 0 bases and V by 5 bases; bases with no gene match: 14. The germline CDR1 and CDR2 sequences are DFQATT and SNEGSKA (reference sequence). The CDR3 is 17 amino acids. Here the CDR3 reads CSAQRDRTDFMNTEAFF. CDR3 DNA: TGCAGTGCTCAGCGGGACAGGACAGATTTCATGAACACTGAAGCTTTCTTT.

This chain's CDR3 is CASRASGQGHYGYTF. The CDR3 bases are TGTGCCAGCAGAGCCTCGGGACAGGGGCACTATGGCTACACCTTC. The V call is TRBV25-1, the J call TRBJ1-2; 10 bases are a match to TRBD1. This CDR3 has 15 residues. Germline trimming cut 6 bases from V and 3 bases from J; bases unmatched to any gene: 7. Germline V gives CDR1 MGHDK, CDR2 SYGVNS.

The rearrangement uses TRBV21-1 and TRBJ2-5; TRBD1 is the table's D call and was not checked against the DNA. The DNA end is more similar to TRBJ2-7, so the J call may be wrong. TRBV21-1 is labeled a pseudogene. The CDR3 has 14 residues. CDR3 sequence reads: CASIPSPSDYEQYV. CDR3 in DNA: TGTGCCAGCATCCCCTCACCCTCAGACTACGAGCAGTACGTC.

This clonotype was recorded a few times. The chain joins TRBV6-5 to TRBJ1-1; TRBD1 matches at 10 bases. The V gene's germline CDR1 is MNHEY and CDR2 SVGAGI. The junction had 6 bases not matched to a gene; V was cut back by 1 base and J by 1 base. The CDR3 sequence is 17 residues long. The CDR3 reads CASSYYPGQGTNTEAFF. Here the CDR3 DNA reads TGTGCCAGCAGTTACTACCCGGGACAGGGGACGAACACTGAAGCTTTCTTT.

This clonotype has a single count. A read error may account for a junction end that differs from germline. CDR3 nucleotides: TGTGCCGGCAGCCAATGGGGGCTAGCGGACCAAGAGACCCAGTACTTC. As protein: CAGSQWGLADQETQYF. The chain employs TRBV3-1 and TRBJ2-5, with D possibly being TRBD2 (7 bases). Germline-derived CDR1 and CDR2 are LGHDT and YNNKEL (reference sequence). CDR3 length: 16 residues.

This clonotype was seen more than once but under ten times. V usage is TRBV21-1 and J usage is TRBJ1-2. TRBV21-1 is an annotated pseudogene. The CDR3 contains 14 residues. CDR3: CASSKYGSNYGYTF. The CDR3 DNA follows: TGTGCCAGCAGCAAATACGGCTCTAACTATGGCTACACCTTC.

V gene TRBV11-2 combines with J gene TRBJ2-7; D is ambiguous. The V gene's germline CDR1 is SGHAT and CDR2 FQNNGV. The CDR3 totals 15 residues. V dropped 0 bases and J dropped 0 bases, with 9 bases sitting between them. CDR3 in amino acids: CASSLEGSYSYEQYF. The CDR3 DNA reads as TGTGCCAGCAGCTTAGAAGGCTCCTACTCCTACGAGCAGTACTTC.

V gene TRBV6-6 combines with J gene TRBJ1-3; maybe TRBD1 (6 bases). Trimming removed 7 bases at V and 2 bases at J, with 9 bases between. The CDR3 runs 13 residues. The V gene's germline CDR1 is MNHNY and CDR2 SVGAGI (reference sequence). The CDR3 sequence is CASKQGPGNTIYF. The CDR3 DNA is TGTGCCAGCAAACAGGGCCCTGGAAACACCATATATTTT.

This chain uses TRBV3-1 with TRBJ2-7; a possible D gene is TRBD1 (6 bases). With the DNA end fitting TRBJ2-1 better, the J assignment may be wrong. Looked up from germline, CDR1 is LGHDT and CDR2 is YNNKEL (reference sequence). This CDR3 has 15 amino acids. The CDR3 region has the DNA TGTGCCAGCAGCCAAATGCCAGGGGATAGCGATGAGCAGTTCTTC. Translating it yields CASSQMPGDSDEQFF.

This clonotype was counted only a few times. The chain uses TRBV27 and TRBJ2-4, with D maybe TRBD1 (6 bases). Trimming left V 6 bases short and J 3 bases short, with 12 bases between. Germline V CDR1 and CDR2: MNHEY, SMNVEV (reference sequence). The CDR3 length is 14 residues. The CDR3 sequence: CASRATGGKNIQYF. DNA for the CDR3: TGTGCCAGCAGGGCGACAGGAGGCAAAAACATTCAGTACTTC.

V and J are TRBV30 and TRBJ1-4; 8 bases map to TRBD1. With V trimmed by 0 bases and J by 7 bases, 16 bases remained unmatched. CDR3 size: 18 residues. The germline gives CDR1 GTSNPN, CDR2 SVGIG (reference sequence). The CDR3 nucleotides are TGTGCCTGGAGTGTTTACCTCATCGGTCAGGGGGCCGGTGAAAAACTGTTTTTT. As protein: CAWSVYLIGQGAGEKLFF.

This clonotype was seen a few times. V usage is TRBV7-9 and J usage is TRBJ2-3; D tentatively reads TRBD1 or TRBD2 (8 bases each). Between the trimmed V and J ends, which lost 5 bases and 6 bases, there was a span of 21 bases. Germline assignment: CDR1 SEHNR and CDR2 FQNEAQ (reference sequence). The CDR3 spans 16 residues. CDR3 sequence (DNA): TGTGCCAGCAGCGGGACTAGGACAGGGATGGGTGATACGCAGTATTTT. It specifies CASSGTRTGMGDTQYF.

There are a few counts of this clonotype. The chain recombines TRBV29-1 with TRBJ1-2; weak D call: TRBD1 (6 bases). CDR3 length: 11 amino acids. Germline CDR1 reads SQVTM; CDR2 reads ANQGSEA. The V and J ends lost 6 bases and 3 bases respectively, with 8 bases between them. The CDR3 DNA sequence: TGCAGCGTACAGGGAGACTATGGCTACACCTTC. Encoded protein: CSVQGDYGYTF.

This clonotype occurred many times. The V and J genes are TRBV20-1 and TRBJ1-1; 7 bases fit TRBD1. The germline V gene has CDR1 DFQATT and CDR2 SNEGSKA (reference sequence). The ends lost 4 bases at V and 0 bases at J; junction bases unmatched: 5. This CDR3 is 14 amino acids long. CDR3 coding DNA: TGCAGTGCTACCCGGGGACAGATGAACACTGAAGCTTTCTTT. Its translation is CSATRGQMNTEAFF.

The chain joins TRBV4-2 to TRBJ2-7; D unclear. V lost 0 bases and J 3 bases, leaving 12 bases between the germline ends. The CDR3 has 15 amino acids. In germline, CDR1 is LGHNA, CDR2 YNFKEQ. The CDR3 region is CASSQERSDGYEQYF. The CDR3 DNA reads as TGTGCCAGCAGCCAAGAACGGTCAGATGGCTACGAGCAGTACTTC.

The rearrangement links TRBV30 to TRBJ1-2; TRBD1 might be the D (5 bases). Trimming pared 3 bases from V and 2 bases from J, leaving 13 bases between. The CDR3 totals 14 residues. Germline V gives CDR1 GTSNPN, CDR2 SVGIG (reference sequence). In nucleotides, the CDR3 is TGTGCCTGGAGCAGGGTAACCACCAACTATGGCTACACCTTC. Translating gives CAWSRVTTNYGYTF. Combining the CDR3 with reference TRBV30 and TRBJ1-2 gives the whole variable domain SQTIHQWPATLVQPVGSPLSLECTVEGTSNPNLYWYRQAAGRGLQLLFYSVGIGQISSEVPQNLSASRPQDRQFILSSKKLLLSDSGFYLCAWSRVTTNYGYTFGSGTRLTVV.

The table lists this clonotype with a few counts. The rearrangement links TRBV6-1 to TRBJ2-1, with 9 bases that match TRBD1. The J call may not be correct, given that the DNA end is closer to TRBJ2-7. This CDR3 has 16 residues. Per germline, CDR1 MNHNS and CDR2 SASEGT. CDR3 sequence reads: CASSENSGTGLYEQYF. In DNA form, the CDR3 reads TGTGCCAGCAGCGAAAATTCGGGGACAGGGTTATACGAGCAGTACTTC.

This clonotype was seen only a few times. The chain joins TRBV18 to TRBJ1-4; D is ambiguous. Per germline, CDR1 KGHSH and CDR2 LQKENI. Trimming left V 2 bases short and J 5 bases short, with 6 bases between. This CDR3 has 13 residues. The DNA for the CDR3 is TGTGCCAGCTCACCAGCCGCGAATGAAAAACTGTTTTTT. Its protein is CASSPAANEKLFF.